This T cell receptor beta chain was captured in a study of blood T cell repertoires in COVID-19. Study-level background: Acute-phase and convalescent COVID-19 samples originated in the United States, Italy and Spain.

Looked up from germline, CDR1 is SNHLY and CDR2 is FYNNEI. This CDR3 has 16 residues. V lost 5 bases, J lost 1 base, and 15 bases lay in between. Profiling relied on immunoSEQ multiplex PCR, and the TCRdb table lists in-frame clones only, not all of them. In the table there are approximately 430,000 clones, approximately 90% of which are singletons. Material for sequencing was peripheral blood. The V call is TRBV2, the J call TRBJ1-3, with D unclear. This TCR was recovered from a woman aged 25-40 years with active or convalescent COVID-19. The CDR3 region has the DNA TGTGCCAGCAGTAAATCGACGTTAGCGTCTGGAAACACCATATATTTT. This codes for CASSKSTLASGNTIYF.